These 8 T cell receptor beta chains were all obtained from the same sample, sequenced in a study of blood T cell repertoires in COVID-19. The protocol was immunoSEQ multiplex PCR, while the TCRdb copy is restricted to in-frame clones and leaves out a portion. The profile shows around 140,000 clones, over 70% of them singletons. Material for sequencing was peripheral blood. These receptors all stem from a man aged 45 to 65 with active COVID-19.

The J gene is TRBJ1-1, the V gene TRBV7-2; D ambiguous. This CDR3 comprises 15 residues. Trimming cost V 7 bases and J 2 bases, with 17 bases left between them. Germline assignment: CDR1 SGHTA and CDR2 FQGNSA. CDR3 in amino acids: CASTLDGGRNTEAFF. In nucleotides, the CDR3 is TGTGCCAGCACTTTGGACGGAGGGAGAAACACTGAAGCTTTCTTT.

The chain links TRBV5-8 to TRBJ1-6; 7 bases are shared with TRBD1. Germline V gives CDR1 SGHTS, CDR2 YDEGEE. CDR3 length equals 14 residues. V trimming: 3 bases; J trimming: 12 bases; junction bases outside the gene matches: 9. The CDR3 nucleotides are TGTGCCAGCAGCTCGGGGACAGCTCGTGGACCCCTCCACTTT. This translates into CASSSGTARGPLHF.

The rearrangement joins TRBV6-1 to TRBJ1-4, with TRBD1 matching over 9 bases. V trimming: 3 bases; J trimming: 8 bases; junction bases outside the gene matches: 10. Germline V gene sequence: CDR1 MNHNS, CDR2 SASEGT. This CDR3 region has 16 residues. The chain's CDR3 is CASSEAVQGAGEKLFF. The CDR3 DNA is TGTGCCAGCAGTGAGGCCGTACAGGGGGCAGGGGAAAAACTGTTTTTT.

J is TRBJ2-4 and V is TRBV19; D possibly corresponds to TRBD1 (5 bases). Trimming removed 0 bases at V and 0 bases at J, with 9 bases between. The CDR3 spans 16 residues. The V gene's germline CDR1 is LNHDA and CDR2 SQIVND (reference sequence). This chain's CDR3 is CASSIEDSLAKNIQYF. In DNA form, the CDR3 reads TGTGCCAGTAGTATAGAAGACAGTCTAGCCAAAAACATTCAGTACTTC. The whole variable domain, remainder taken from reference TRBV19 and TRBJ2-4, is DGGITQSPKYLFRKEGQNVTLSCEQNLNHDAMYWYRQDPGQGLRLIYYSQIVNDFQKGDIAEGYSVSREKKESFPLTVTSAQKNPTAFYLCASSIEDSLAKNIQYFGAGTRLSVL.

A single count supports this clone. The chain has TRBV18 and TRBJ2-5; D gene uncertain. The V gene's germline CDR1 is KGHSH and CDR2 LQKENI. The CDR3 contains 12 residues. Trimming took off 5 bases at V and 2 bases at J, with 6 bases between the two ends. CDR3 in DNA: TGTGCCAGCTCAACCGGGCAAGAGACCCAGTACTTC. Protein: CASSTGQETQYF.

J is TRBJ1-1 and V is TRBV5-4, with 7 bases matching TRBD1. J was trimmed by 1 base and V by 2 bases; bases with no gene match: 8. This CDR3 has 16 amino acids. Germline CDR1 and CDR2: SGHNT and YYREEE (reference sequence). The CDR3 region is CASSFETGAPNTEAFF. In DNA form, the CDR3 reads TGTGCCAGCAGCTTTGAAACAGGGGCCCCGAACACTGAAGCTTTCTTT.

The chain employs TRBV3-1 (or the pseudogene TRBV3-2) and TRBJ2-1; 8 bases agree with TRBD2. CDR1 and CDR2 from the germline V gene are LGHDT and YNNKEL (reference sequence). The CDR3 runs 15 residues. J lost 8 bases, V lost 0 bases, and 6 bases had no gene match. CDR3 bases: TGTGCCAGCAGCCAAGACCGGGGGGGCTTCGATGAGCAGTTCTTC. Protein sequence: CASSQDRGGFDEQFF.

The chain links TRBV7-9 to TRBJ2-1, with 12 nucleotides matching TRBD1. CDR1 and CDR2 (germline): SEHNR, FQNEAQ (reference sequence). Unmatched junction bases numbered 6, after V lost 4 bases and J lost 8 bases. The CDR3 is made up of 15 amino acids. The CDR3 region has the DNA TGTGCCAGCAGCTGGAGGGACAGGGGGCTCCATGAGCAGTTCTTC. This translates into CASSWRDRGLHEQFF.